What follows are 17 T cell receptor beta chains derived from one specimen sequenced in a study of T-cell memory formation after mild COVID-19. TCRdb used MiXCR to reprocess the 5' RACE reads, holding one entry per CDR3 protein. This sample yields approximately 260,000 distinct CDR3 sequences, of which 16% are seen a single time; 22% belongs to the top ten. Sample: PBMCs or a T cell subset sorted from them (not recorded which). The receptors were gathered from a young man who had mild COVID-19 (a few samples of this study predate the infection). Cell type and time point are not known.

J is TRBJ2-7 and V is TRBV4-1; D is perhaps TRBD2 (6 bases). Deletions cut 0 bases from V and 3 bases from J, with 15 bases between. The V gene's germline CDR1 is MGHRA and CDR2 YSYEKL. This CDR3 is 16 amino acids long. CDR3 sequence reads: CASSQENRDWNYEQYF. CDR3 bases: TGCGCCAGCAGCCAAGAGAACCGGGACTGGAACTACGAGCAGTACTTC.

The CDR3 here is CASSPSGGIYNEQFF. The DNA for the CDR3 is TGTGCCAGCAGCCCTAGCGGGGGGATCTACAATGAGCAGTTCTTC. The gene calls are TRBV7-9 and TRBJ2-1; 11 positions match TRBD2. The CDR3 length is 15 residues. Germline loops: CDR1 SEHNR, CDR2 FQNEAQ (reference sequence). Trimming at V came to 5 bases and at J to 3 bases, leaving 3 bases not matched to a gene.

This clonotype turned up a few times. The chain employs TRBV24-1 and TRBJ1-1; TRBD1 aligns across 7 bases. Germline values: CDR1 KGHDR, CDR2 SFDVKD. V gave up 0 bases and J gave up 0 bases; unmatched junction bases: 9. The CDR3 is 18 residues long. This CDR3 is CATSDLVNQGGMNTEAFF. CDR3 nucleotide sequence: TGTGCCACCAGTGATTTGGTGAATCAGGGGGGGATGAACACTGAAGCTTTCTTT.

The J gene is TRBJ2-1, the V gene TRBV7-2; D gene uncertain. The V end lost 2 bases, the J end lost 9 bases, and 5 bases lay between the germline ends. Per the germline V gene, CDR1 is SGHTA and CDR2 is FQGNSA. This CDR3 has 11 amino acids. The DNA for the CDR3 is TGTGCCAGCAGCTTACTTACTGAGCAGTTCTTC. This sequence encodes CASSLLTEQFF.

The chain's CDR3 is CSASTGSYHEQYF. In DNA, the CDR3 is TGCAGTGCTTCGACAGGGAGTTATCACGAGCAGTACTTC. The chain has TRBV20-1 and TRBJ2-7; TRBD1 aligns across 7 bases. Germline assignment: CDR1 DFQATT and CDR2 SNEGSKA (reference sequence). The ends lost 5 bases at V and 5 bases at J; junction bases unmatched: 9. The CDR3 extends over 13 amino acids.

The V and J genes are TRBV5-1 and TRBJ1-6; 8 nucleotides align to TRBD1. The V and J ends lost 0 bases and 10 bases, in that order; junction bases with no gene match: 9. Germline V gene sequence: CDR1 SGHRS, CDR2 YFSETQ. The CDR3 consists of 16 residues. The CDR3 region has the DNA TGCGCCAGCAGCTTGGCCCCCCAGGGGGCAAACTCACCCCTCCACTTT. It codes for CASSLAPQGANSPLHF.

There are many counts of this clonotype. The rearrangement links TRBV7-2 to TRBJ2-1; D not certain. V was trimmed by 4 bases and J by 0 bases, leaving 4 bases between them. The CDR3 runs 13 residues. Looked up from germline, CDR1 is SGHTA and CDR2 is FQGNSA. CDR3 sequence reads: CASSSNSYNEQFF. CDR3 nucleotides: TGTGCCAGCAGCTCCAACTCCTACAATGAGCAGTTCTTC.

This chain links TRBV4-3 with TRBJ1-1; D call uncertain. Germline V lookup: CDR1 LGHNA, CDR2 YSLEER. This CDR3 is 15 amino acids long. Between the trimmed V and J ends, which lost 4 bases and 3 bases, there was a span of 15 bases. CDR3 in DNA: TGCGCCAGCAGCCGGTACGAGACCCCGGACACTGAAGCTTTCTTT. This sequence encodes CASSRYETPDTEAFF.

This clonotype turned up a few times. As DNA, the CDR3 is TGTGCCAGCTCACCACCGAGCAACACTGAAGCTTTCTTT. Its protein is CASSPPSNTEAFF. The V and J genes are TRBV18 and TRBJ1-1, with D uncertain. This CDR3 has 13 amino acids. Germline lookup yields CDR1 KGHSH and CDR2 LQKENI. V lost 0 bases and J lost 2, with 4 bases in between.

This clonotype was detected only a few times. The chain employs TRBV6-2 or TRBV6-3 and TRBJ1-1; D remains unclear. Trimming stripped 6 bases from V and 10 bases from J, with 15 bases between. Germline assignment: CDR1 MNHEY and CDR2 SVGEGT. The CDR3 consists of 12 residues. The DNA of the CDR3 is TGTGCCAGCAGCTCCGGGTCTTGGGGAGCTTTCTTT. Encoded protein: CASSSGSWGAFF.

The rearrangement joins TRBV7-2 to TRBJ2-5; 8 nucleotides match TRBD1. Germline CDR1 and CDR2: SGHTA and FQGNSA. Unmatched junction bases numbered 8, after V lost 5 bases and J lost 3 bases. The CDR3 is 15 residues long. CDR3: CASSRTSQGEETQYF. As DNA, the CDR3 is TGTGCCAGCAGCCGTACTTCACAGGGGGAAGAGACCCAGTACTTC.

This clonotype was seen more than once but under ten times. For the CDR3, the DNA is TGTGCCAGTACCCATGACAGGACAGGCCGCAATGAGCAGTTCTTC. Protein product: CASTHDRTGRNEQFF. The chain combines TRBV19 with TRBJ2-1; TRBD1 matches 7 bases. Germline CDR1 and CDR2: LNHDA and SQIVND (reference sequence). Trimming removed 7 bases from V and 6 bases from J; junction bases left unmatched: 12. This CDR3 is built from 15 residues.

This chain uses TRBV6-5 with TRBJ1-6; a weak D match, TRBD1 (5 bases). Germline assignment: CDR1 MNHEY and CDR2 SVGAGI. V was pared by 2 bases and J by 8 bases, with 13 bases between. There are 15 residues in the CDR3. The CDR3 DNA is TGTGCCAGCAGTTACGGAGGGGTAAGGGATTCACCCCTCCACTTT. It translates to CASSYGGVRDSPLHF.

This clonotype was counted only a few times. The chain links TRBV5-5 to TRBJ1-1; TRBD1 is a possible D gene (5 bases). Looked up from germline, CDR1 is SGHKS and CDR2 is YYEKEE (reference sequence). This CDR3 region has 15 residues. The V and J ends lost 1 base and 4 bases respectively, with 14 bases between them. Here the CDR3 reads CASSLNPIGGTEAFF. The CDR3, as DNA: TGTGCCAGCAGCTTGAACCCCATTGGGGGCACTGAAGCTTTCTTT.

The sample holds a few counts of this clonotype. This CDR3 reads CASSPGTSGGRGEQFF. The CDR3, as DNA: TGTGCCAGCAGCCCCGGGACTAGCGGGGGGCGGGGTGAGCAGTTCTTC. The chain uses TRBV12-3 or TRBV12-4 and TRBJ2-1; TRBD2 matches at 15 bases. CDR3 length equals 16 residues. The junction had 9 bases not matched to a gene; V was cut back by 6 bases and J by 9 bases.

The chain employs TRBV7-2 and TRBJ1-1; D not certain. The V end was cut by 5 bases, the J end by 2 bases, with 15 bases between. The germline V gene has CDR1 SGHTA and CDR2 FQGNSA. The CDR3 extends over 15 amino acids. CDR3 in amino acids: CASSRWQVTNTEAFF. In DNA, the CDR3 is TGTGCCAGCAGCCGGTGGCAGGTGACTAACACTGAAGCTTTCTTT.

This clonotype was counted only a few times. The chain combines TRBV19 with TRBJ1-1; weak D call: TRBD1 (5 bases). The CDR3 totals 15 residues. Germline V gives CDR1 LNHDA, CDR2 SQIVND (reference sequence). Trimming took off 4 bases at V and 1 base at J, with 13 bases between the two ends. The chain's CDR3 is CASSRYQGRNTEAFF. The CDR3, as DNA: TGTGCCAGTAGTAGATATCAGGGAAGGAACACTGAAGCTTTCTTT.